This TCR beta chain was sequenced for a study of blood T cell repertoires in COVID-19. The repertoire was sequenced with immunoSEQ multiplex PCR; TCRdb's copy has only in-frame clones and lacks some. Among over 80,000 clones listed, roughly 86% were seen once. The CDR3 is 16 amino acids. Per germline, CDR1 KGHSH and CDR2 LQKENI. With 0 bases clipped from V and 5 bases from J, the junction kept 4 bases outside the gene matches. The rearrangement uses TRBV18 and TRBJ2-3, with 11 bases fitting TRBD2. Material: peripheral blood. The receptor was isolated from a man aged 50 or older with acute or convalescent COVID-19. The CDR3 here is CASSPPLAGGKDTQYF. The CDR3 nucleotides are TGTGCCAGCTCACCACCTCTAGCGGGAGGAAAAGATACGCAGTATTTT.